These 31 T cell receptor beta chains share one sample of origin, sequenced in a study of blood T cell repertoires in COVID-19. Measured with immunoSEQ multiplex PCR; TCRdb has only the in-frame clones, and not every one. The table lists more than 85,000 clones, about 80% of them singletons. Sequenced input: peripheral blood. All receptors derive from a woman aged 50 to 65 with acute or convalescent COVID-19.

This chain's CDR3 is CASSQDWQGAVGYTF. CDR3 nucleotide sequence: TGTGCCAGCAGCCAAGATTGGCAGGGGGCGGTTGGCTACACCTTC. The V call is TRBV3-1 (or the pseudogene TRBV3-2), the J call TRBJ1-2, with 8 bases that match TRBD1. From germline, CDR1 is LGHDT and CDR2 YNNKEL (reference sequence). This CDR3 comprises 15 residues. V lost 0 bases, J lost 7 bases, and 7 bases stayed unmatched.

V is TRBV7-9 and J is TRBJ1-4; a weak D match, TRBD1 (5 bases). Germline V gene lookup returns CDR1 SEHNR and CDR2 FQNEAQ (reference sequence). Trimming cost V 1 base and J 8 bases, with 20 bases left between them. The CDR3 length is 17 residues. DNA for the CDR3: TGTGCCAGCAGCTTAGAGGGACGAGTGGGAGGGAAGGAAAAACTGTTTTTT. Its translation is CASSLEGRVGGKEKLFF.

The chain carries TRBV5-1 and TRBJ2-2; D might be TRBD1 (5 bases). Germline V gene lookup returns CDR1 SGHRS and CDR2 YFSETQ. The CDR3 has 13 residues. V was shortened by 2 bases and J by 5 bases, with 7 bases between the two germline ends. The CDR3 coding sequence is TGCGCCAGCAGCTTAGACAGTACCGGGGAGCTGTTTTTT. Amino acids: CASSLDSTGELFF.

The chain carries TRBV5-4 and TRBJ1-3; D is perhaps TRBD1 (5 bases). Trimming cost V 5 bases and J 5 bases, with 17 bases left between them. The CDR3 sequence is 15 residues long. Per the germline V gene, CDR1 is SGHNT and CDR2 is YYREEE (reference sequence). CDR3 bases: TGTGCCAGCAGTTACGACAGCGCCCCCCGAAACACCATATATTTT. This codes for CASSYDSAPRNTIYF.

In this sample, this clone turned up once. The gene calls are TRBV5-1 and TRBJ2-2, with 7 bases matching TRBD1. CDR3 length: 17 amino acids. Germline V gene lookup returns CDR1 SGHRS and CDR2 YFSETQ. Trimming cost V 0 bases and J 7 bases; bases outside gene matches: 12. CDR3 in amino acids: CASSLETGVVMDGELFF. CDR3 bases: TGCGCCAGCAGCTTGGAAACAGGGGTGGTGATGGACGGGGAGCTGTTTTTT. Based on the CDR3 plus reference TRBV5-1 and TRBJ2-2, the full variable domain is KAGVTQTPRYLIKTRGQQVTLSCSPISGHRSVSWYQQTPGQGLQFLFEYFSETQRNKGNFPGRFSGRQFSNSRSEMNVSTLELGDSALYLCASSLETGVVMDGELFFGEGSRLTVL.

V usage is TRBV2 and J usage is TRBJ1-2; 7 nucleotides match TRBD1. The V and J ends lost 6 bases and 7 bases, in that order; junction bases with no gene match: 5. Germline loops: CDR1 SNHLY, CDR2 FYNNEI. The CDR3 has 12 residues. This CDR3 is CASSVTGTGYTF. In nucleotides, the CDR3 is TGTGCCAGCAGCGTGACAGGGACTGGCTACACCTTC.

The chain uses TRBV9 and TRBJ1-3, with TRBD1 identical over 8 bases. Germline lookup yields CDR1 SGDLS and CDR2 YYNGEE. V lost 4 bases, J lost 4 bases, and 13 bases stayed unmatched. The CDR3 runs 17 residues. The CDR3 coding sequence is TGTGCCAGCAGCACTCAGACCGGGACAGGTTGGGGAAACACCATATATTTT. Translated: CASSTQTGTGWGNTIYF.

This clone was observed a few times. The chain carries TRBV5-1 and TRBJ1-6; a weak D match, TRBD1 (6 bases). Germline lookup yields CDR1 SGHRS and CDR2 YFSETQ. Trimming took off 4 bases at V and 0 bases at J, with 11 bases between the two ends. The CDR3 is made up of 16 amino acids. The CDR3 DNA is TGCGCCAGCAGCCCGGACAGCCGCTCCTATAATTCACCCCTCCACTTT. It specifies CASSPDSRSYNSPLHF.

In its sample, this clone was seen many times. This chain connects TRBV9 to TRBJ1-6; unclear D gene. In germline, CDR1 is SGDLS, CDR2 YYNGEE. The CDR3 contains 13 residues. With 0 bases removed from V and 7 bases from J, the gap between germline ends came to 5 bases. The CDR3 loop reads CASSVAENSPLHF. In DNA form, the CDR3 reads TGTGCCAGCAGCGTAGCTGAGAATTCACCCCTCCACTTT. Full variable domain (rest looked up from reference TRBV9 and TRBJ1-6): DSGVTQTPKHLITATGQRVTLRCSPRSGDLSVYWYQQSLDQGLQFLIQYYNGEERAKGNILERFSAQQFPDLHSELNLSSLELGDSALYFCASSVAENSPLHFGNGTRLTVT.

The V and J genes are TRBV6-5 and TRBJ1-2, with 7 bases that match TRBD1. The CDR3 spans 15 residues. Germline assignment: CDR1 MNHEY and CDR2 SVGAGI. V was clipped by 0 bases and J by 5 bases; unmatched bases: 6. The CDR3 DNA reads as TGTGCCAGCAGTTACTCGATGGTGACAGGGTATGGCTACACCTTC. It translates to CASSYSMVTGYGYTF.

The chain combines TRBV20-1 with TRBJ1-2; D remains unclear. Trimming left V 2 bases short and J 8 bases short, with 9 bases between. The CDR3 is made up of 11 amino acids. The germline CDR1 and CDR2 sequences are DFQATT and SNEGSKA (reference sequence). The CDR3 bases are TGCAGTGCTAGAATGACAAGCGGCTACACCTTC. It specifies CSARMTSGYTF.

This rearrangement joins TRBV6-5 to TRBJ2-7; 12 positions match TRBD1. Germline-derived CDR1 and CDR2 are MNHEY and SVGAGI. J lost 5 bases, V lost 0 bases, and 5 bases had no gene match. This CDR3 region has 16 residues. In DNA form, the CDR3 reads TGTGCCAGCAGTTACTCGGGGGGACAGGGGGCAAACGAGCAGTACTTC. Encoded protein: CASSYSGGQGANEQYF.

This sequence joins TRBV28 and TRBJ2-1; 10 positions agree with TRBD2. The V segment lost 7 bases and the J segment 4 bases; nucleotides outside the gene matches: 13. The CDR3 is made up of 17 amino acids. Per the germline V gene, CDR1 is MDHEN and CDR2 is SYDVKM. CDR3 sequence: CASTFSLTSGFYNEQFF. In DNA form, the CDR3 reads TGTGCCAGCACCTTCTCTCTGACTAGCGGGTTTTACAATGAGCAGTTCTTC.

On this clone: Other DNA variants within this sample encode the same CDR3. The chain employs TRBV3-1 (or the pseudogene TRBV3-2) and TRBJ2-5; 10 nucleotides match TRBD2. From germline, CDR1 is LGHDT and CDR2 YNNKEL (reference sequence). The CDR3 runs to 16 residues. V trimming: 1 base; J trimming: 1 base; junction bases outside the gene matches: 3. CDR3 nucleotides: TGTGCCAGCAGCCAAGGCCAGCGGGGGGGCCAAGAGACCCAGTACTTC. This codes for CASSQGQRGGQETQYF.

The gene calls are TRBV7-2 and TRBJ2-3; D remains ambiguous. V dropped 2 bases and J dropped 5 bases, with 5 bases sitting between them. CDR1 SGHTA and CDR2 FQGNSA come from the germline V gene. The CDR3 length is 12 residues. The CDR3: CASSLTRDTQYF. The CDR3 bases are TGTGCCAGCAGCTTAACCAGAGATACGCAGTATTTT.

The V and J genes are TRBV7-9 and TRBJ2-3, with D maybe TRBD2 (5 bases). V lost 4 bases and J lost 1, with 18 bases in between. The CDR3 has 17 residues. CDR1 and CDR2 from the germline V gene are SEHNR and FQNEAQ (reference sequence). CDR3 region: CASSSWGDPSGTDTQYF. The CDR3 nucleotides are TGTGCCAGCAGCTCCTGGGGAGACCCCTCGGGCACAGATACGCAGTATTTT. Based on the CDR3 plus reference TRBV7-9 and TRBJ2-3, the full variable domain is DTGVSQNPRHKITKRGQNVTFRCDPISEHNRLYWYRQTLGQGPEFLTYFQNEAQLEKSRLLSDRFSAERPKGSFSTLEIQRTEQGDSAMYLCASSSWGDPSGTDTQYFGPGTRLTVL.

The chain couples TRBV4-3 to TRBJ1-2; D gene unclear. V lost 5 bases, J lost 0 bases, and 13 bases lay in between. This CDR3 contains 15 residues. CDR1 LGHNA and CDR2 YSLEER come from the germline V gene. CDR3 coding DNA: TGCGCCAGCAGCATTACGGCGGGAGCTAACTATGGCTACACCTTC. This translates into CASSITAGANYGYTF.

The chain couples TRBV5-1 to TRBJ1-1, with 10 bases fitting TRBD1. The CDR3 covers 14 residues. The J segment lost 6 bases and the V segment lost 4 bases, leaving 6 bases of the junction unmatched. The germline V gene has CDR1 SGHRS and CDR2 YFSETQ. This CDR3 reads CASSPGTGDSEAFF. CDR3 coding DNA: TGCGCCAGCAGCCCTGGGACAGGGGATTCTGAAGCTTTCTTT.

This chain uses TRBV6-2 or TRBV6-3 with TRBJ2-3, with D unclear. V lost 5 bases and J 4 bases, leaving 16 bases between the germline ends. Germline V gene data show CDR1 as MNHEY and CDR2 as SVGEGT. The CDR3 extends over 15 amino acids. Written as DNA, the CDR3 is TGTGCCAGCAGTCCCCTCAAGAGAATCCCAGATACGCAGTATTTT. Its translation: CASSPLKRIPDTQYF.

V and J are TRBV2 and TRBJ2-5; 8 bases match TRBD2. The J segment lost 5 bases and the V segment lost 4 bases, leaving 3 bases of the junction unmatched. This CDR3 spans 13 amino acids. Germline CDR1 is SNHLY and CDR2 is FYNNEI. The chain's CDR3 is CASSGTSLETQYF. As DNA, the CDR3 is TGTGCCAGCAGTGGGACTAGCCTGGAGACCCAGTACTTC.

V and J are TRBV24-1 and TRBJ2-3, with 12 bases aligning to TRBD1. The germline V gene encodes CDR1 KGHDR and CDR2 SFDVKD. Trimming cost V 9 bases and J 5 bases; bases outside gene matches: 2. The CDR3 loop spans 13 amino acids. For the CDR3, the DNA is TGTGCCACCGGGGACAGGGGGCTAGATACGCAGTATTTT. Translated, it gives CATGDRGLDTQYF.

The chain is built from TRBV10-2 and TRBJ1-5; 10 bases agree with TRBD1. V lost 6 bases and J lost 1; bases outside the gene matches: 3. Germline V gene data show CDR1 as WSHSY and CDR2 as SAAADI. This CDR3 has 15 amino acids. CDR3 coding DNA: TGCGCCAGCAGGGGGACAGGGGCAAGCAATCAGCCCCAGCATTTT. Residues: CASRGTGASNQPQHF.

This chain links TRBV19 with TRBJ2-3; 8 bases align to TRBD2. The V gene's germline CDR1 is LNHDA and CDR2 SQIVND (reference sequence). The CDR3 is made up of 14 amino acids. Trimming cost V 9 bases and J 4 bases; bases outside gene matches: 9. The CDR3 bases are TGTGCCAGCCGGGGGGGGCAGAGGCCAGATACGCAGTATTTT. Protein product: CASRGGQRPDTQYF.

CDR3 coding DNA: TGCGCCAGCAGCTCCGACGGGAGCTCTGGAAACACCATATATTTT. Residues: CASSSDGSSGNTIYF. The chain carries TRBV5-1 and TRBJ1-3; no reliable D call. CDR3 length: 15 amino acids. Between the trimmed V and J ends, which lost 3 bases and 0 bases, there was a span of 10 bases. The V gene's germline CDR1 is SGHRS and CDR2 YFSETQ.

The rearrangement uses TRBV6-5 and TRBJ2-7; 7 bases map to TRBD1. V trimming: 6 bases; J trimming: 5 bases; junction bases outside the gene matches: 7. The CDR3 length is 13 residues. Germline loops: CDR1 MNHEY, CDR2 SVGAGI. The DNA for the CDR3 is TGTGCCAGCAGCAAGACAGGGTCGGACGAGCAGTACTTC. Its translation: CASSKTGSDEQYF.

This clone was seen only a few times. The chain is built from TRBV13 and TRBJ2-5, with D maybe TRBD2 (6 bases). The germline V and J ends were trimmed by 4 bases and 7 bases, with 19 bases remaining between them. Germline assignment: CDR1 PRHDT and CDR2 FYEKMQ (reference sequence). This CDR3 has 15 amino acids. The CDR3 spells CASSSPQGGVGTQYF. CDR3 in DNA: TGTGCCAGCAGCTCACCGCAAGGCGGGGTTGGGACCCAGTACTTC.

The table lists this clone with a count of one. The rearrangement links TRBV2 to TRBJ1-2; TRBD1 matches 8 bases. J was trimmed by 2 bases and V by 8 bases; bases with no gene match: 4. The CDR3 runs 13 residues. Germline V gene sequence: CDR1 SNHLY, CDR2 FYNNEI. The CDR3 DNA follows: TGTGCCAGCCCCGGACAGGGCAACTATGGCTACACCTTC. Its translation: CASPGQGNYGYTF.

This sequence joins TRBV7-2 and TRBJ2-7; 9 bases match TRBD1. There are 16 residues in the CDR3. V shed 2 bases, J shed 0 bases, and the junction held 5 bases outside the gene matches. In germline, CDR1 is SGHTA, CDR2 FQGNSA. DNA of the CDR3: TGTGCCAGCAGCTTACCTGACAGGGGGTACTCCTACGAGCAGTACTTC. Translated: CASSLPDRGYSYEQYF.

This chain joins TRBV27 and TRBJ1-1; TRBD1 matches at 7 bases. Per germline, CDR1 MNHEY and CDR2 SMNVEV (reference sequence). Losses at the gene ends were 5 bases for V and 5 bases for J; bases not matched to a gene: 8. CDR3 length: 14 amino acids. CDR3 loop: CASSHTGAGTEAFF. For the CDR3, the DNA is TGTGCCAGCAGTCATACAGGGGCGGGTACTGAAGCTTTCTTT.

This clone came up a few times. The chain uses TRBV18 and TRBJ1-6; TRBD1 matches 7 bases. The CDR3 consists of 16 residues. Trimming cost V 4 bases and J 0 bases; bases outside gene matches: 3. Germline V gene sequence: CDR1 KGHSH, CDR2 LQKENI. CDR3 sequence: CASSQTGSSYNSPLHF. The CDR3 DNA reads TGTGCCAGCTCACAGACAGGGAGCTCCTATAATTCACCCCTCCACTTT.

The rearrangement uses TRBV19 and TRBJ1-5; no reliable D call. CDR1 LNHDA and CDR2 SQIVND come from the germline V gene (reference sequence). V lost 8 bases and J lost 5, with 10 bases in between. The CDR3 consists of 12 residues. Here the CDR3 reads CASSLKHQPQHF. CDR3 bases: TGTGCCAGTTCTCTAAAACATCAGCCCCAGCATTTT.